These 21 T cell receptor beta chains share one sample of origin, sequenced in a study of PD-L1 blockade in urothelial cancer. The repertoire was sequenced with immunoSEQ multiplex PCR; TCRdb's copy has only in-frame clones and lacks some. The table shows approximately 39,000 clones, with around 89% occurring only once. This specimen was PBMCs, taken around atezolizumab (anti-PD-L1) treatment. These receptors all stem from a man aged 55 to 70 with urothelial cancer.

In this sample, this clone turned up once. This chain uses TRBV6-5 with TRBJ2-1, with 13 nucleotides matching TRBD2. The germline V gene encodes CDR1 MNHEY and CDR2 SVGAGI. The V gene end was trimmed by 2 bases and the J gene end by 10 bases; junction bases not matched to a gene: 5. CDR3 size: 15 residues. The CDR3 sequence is CASSYRTSGGAEQFF. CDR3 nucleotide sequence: TGTGCCAGCAGTTACCGGACTAGCGGGGGCGCCGAGCAGTTCTTC.

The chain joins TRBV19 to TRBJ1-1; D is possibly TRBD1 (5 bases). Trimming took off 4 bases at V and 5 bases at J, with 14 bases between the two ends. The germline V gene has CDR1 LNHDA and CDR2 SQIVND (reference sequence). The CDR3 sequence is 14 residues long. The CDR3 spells CASSTEEGLTEAFF. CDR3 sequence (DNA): TGTGCCAGTAGTACCGAGGAGGGGCTAACTGAAGCTTTCTTT.

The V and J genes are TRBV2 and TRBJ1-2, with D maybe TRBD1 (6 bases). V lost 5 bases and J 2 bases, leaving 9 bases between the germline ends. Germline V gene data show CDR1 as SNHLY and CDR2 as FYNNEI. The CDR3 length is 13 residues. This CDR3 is CASSRDMNYGYTF. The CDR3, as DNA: TGTGCCAGCAGTAGGGACATGAACTATGGCTACACCTTC.

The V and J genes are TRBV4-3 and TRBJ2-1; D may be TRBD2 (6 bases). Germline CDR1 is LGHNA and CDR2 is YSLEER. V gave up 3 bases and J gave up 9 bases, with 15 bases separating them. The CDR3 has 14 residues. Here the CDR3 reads CASSQALAGSEQFF. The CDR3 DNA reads TGCGCCAGCAGCCAGGCACTAGCTGGGTCTGAGCAGTTCTTC.

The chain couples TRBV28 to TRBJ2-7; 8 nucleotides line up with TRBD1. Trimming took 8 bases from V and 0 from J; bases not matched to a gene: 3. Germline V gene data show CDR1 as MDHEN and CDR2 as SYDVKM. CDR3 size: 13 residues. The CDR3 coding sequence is TGTGCCAGCGAGGGACAGGACTCCTACGAGCAGTACTTC. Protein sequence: CASEGQDSYEQYF.

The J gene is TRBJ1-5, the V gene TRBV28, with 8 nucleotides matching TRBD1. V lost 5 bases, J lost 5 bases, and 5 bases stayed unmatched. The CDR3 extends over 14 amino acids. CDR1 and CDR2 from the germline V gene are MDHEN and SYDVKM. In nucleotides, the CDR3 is TGTGCCAGCAGTCCCCCAGGGGGCCATCAGCCCCAGCATTTT. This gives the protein CASSPPGGHQPQHF.

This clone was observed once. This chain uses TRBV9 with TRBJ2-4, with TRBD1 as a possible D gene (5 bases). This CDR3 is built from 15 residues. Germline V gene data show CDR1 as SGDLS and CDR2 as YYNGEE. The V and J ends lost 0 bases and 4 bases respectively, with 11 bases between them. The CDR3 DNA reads TGTGCCAGCAGCGTAGCGGCAGGGTCAAAAAACATTCAGTACTTC. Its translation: CASSVAAGSKNIQYF.

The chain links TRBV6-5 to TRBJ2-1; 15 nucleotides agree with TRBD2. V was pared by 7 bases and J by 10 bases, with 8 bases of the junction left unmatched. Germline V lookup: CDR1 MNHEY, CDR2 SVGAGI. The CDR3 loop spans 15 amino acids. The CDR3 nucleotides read TGTGCCAGCACCAGGACTAGCGGGGGGGCCGGCGAGCAGTTCTTC. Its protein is CASTRTSGGAGEQFF.

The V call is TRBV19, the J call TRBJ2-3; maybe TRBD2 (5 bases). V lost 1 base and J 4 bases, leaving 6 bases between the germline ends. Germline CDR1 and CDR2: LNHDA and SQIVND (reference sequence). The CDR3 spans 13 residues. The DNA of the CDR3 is TGTGCCAGTAGTATAGTAGCGTCAGATACGCAGTATTTT. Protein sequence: CASSIVASDTQYF.

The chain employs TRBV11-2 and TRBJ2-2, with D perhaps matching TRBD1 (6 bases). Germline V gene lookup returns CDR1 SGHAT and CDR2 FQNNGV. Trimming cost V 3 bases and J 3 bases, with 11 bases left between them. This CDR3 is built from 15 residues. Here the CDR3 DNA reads TGTGCCAGCAGCTTTGCAGGGGCCGACACCGGGGAGCTGTTTTTT. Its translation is CASSFAGADTGELFF.

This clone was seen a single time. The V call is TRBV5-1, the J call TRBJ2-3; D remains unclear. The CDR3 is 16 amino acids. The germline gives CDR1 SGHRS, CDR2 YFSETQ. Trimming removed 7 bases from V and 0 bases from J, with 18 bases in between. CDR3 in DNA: TGCGCCAGCGGTTATGGGCACCCCCCTAGCACAGATACGCAGTATTTT. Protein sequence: CASGYGHPPSTDTQYF.

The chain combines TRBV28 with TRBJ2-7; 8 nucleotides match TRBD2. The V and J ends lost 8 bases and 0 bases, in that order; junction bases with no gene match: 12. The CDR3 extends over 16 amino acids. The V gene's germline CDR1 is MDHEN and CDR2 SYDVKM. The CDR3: CASSLILAGLSYEQYF. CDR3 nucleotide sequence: TGTGCCAGCTCCCTCATCTTAGCGGGACTCTCCTACGAGCAGTACTTC.

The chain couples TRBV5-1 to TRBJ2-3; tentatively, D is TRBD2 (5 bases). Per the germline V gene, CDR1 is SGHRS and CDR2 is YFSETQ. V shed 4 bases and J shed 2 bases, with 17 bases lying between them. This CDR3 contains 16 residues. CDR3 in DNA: TGCGCCAGCAGCCCGCGCTCTAGCCCCGCCACAGATACGCAGTATTTT. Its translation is CASSPRSSPATDTQYF.

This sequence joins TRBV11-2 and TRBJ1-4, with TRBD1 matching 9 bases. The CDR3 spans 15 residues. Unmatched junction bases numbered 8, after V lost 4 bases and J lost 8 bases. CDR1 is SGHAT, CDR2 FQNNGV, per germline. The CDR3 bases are TGTGCCAGCAGCTCTCAACAGGGGGCTTGGGAAAAACTGTTTTTT. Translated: CASSSQQGAWEKLFF. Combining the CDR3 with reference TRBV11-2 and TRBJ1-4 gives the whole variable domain EAGVAQSPRYKIIEKRQSVAFWCNPISGHATLYWYQQILGQGPKLLIQFQNNGVVDDSQLPKDRFSAERLKGVDSTLKIQPAKLEDSAVYLCASSSQQGAWEKLFFGSGTQLSVL.

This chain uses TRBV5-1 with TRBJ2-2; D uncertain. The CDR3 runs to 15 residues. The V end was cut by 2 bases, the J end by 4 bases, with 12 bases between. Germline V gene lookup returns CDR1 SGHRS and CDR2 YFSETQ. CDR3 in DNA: TGCGCCAGCAGCTTAGACTCGGTCGGCACCGGGGAGCTGTTTTTT. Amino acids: CASSLDSVGTGELFF. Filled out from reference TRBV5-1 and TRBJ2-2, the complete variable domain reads KAGVTQTPRYLIKTRGQQVTLSCSPISGHRSVSWYQQTPGQGLQFLFEYFSETQRNKGNFPGRFSGRQFSNSRSEMNVSTLELGDSALYLCASSLDSVGTGELFFGEGSRLTVL.

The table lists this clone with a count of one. CDR3 DNA sequence: TGTGCCAGCAGCTTAGTCCCAGGAGGGGAGACCCAGTACTTC. Translating gives CASSLVPGGETQYF. This sequence joins TRBV11-2 and TRBJ2-5; tentative D call: TRBD2 (6 bases). The CDR3 runs 14 residues. Germline V CDR1 and CDR2: SGHAT, FQNNGV. Deletions cut 1 base from V and 5 bases from J, with 11 bases between.

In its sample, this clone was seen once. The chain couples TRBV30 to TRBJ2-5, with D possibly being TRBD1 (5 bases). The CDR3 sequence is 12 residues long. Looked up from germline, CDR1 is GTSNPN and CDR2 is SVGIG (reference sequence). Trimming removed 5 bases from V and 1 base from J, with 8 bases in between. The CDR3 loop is CAWERGQETQYF. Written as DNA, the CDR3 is TGTGCCTGGGAAAGGGGCCAAGAGACCCAGTACTTC.

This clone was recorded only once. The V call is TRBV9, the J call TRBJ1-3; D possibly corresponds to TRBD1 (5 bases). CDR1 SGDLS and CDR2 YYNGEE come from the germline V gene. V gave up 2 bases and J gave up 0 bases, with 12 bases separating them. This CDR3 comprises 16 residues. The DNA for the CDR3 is TGTGCCAGCAGCGTGACTCAACAGGTCTCTGGAAACACCATATATTTT. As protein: CASSVTQQVSGNTIYF. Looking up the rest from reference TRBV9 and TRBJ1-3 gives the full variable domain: DSGVTQTPKHLITATGQRVTLRCSPRSGDLSVYWYQQSLDQGLQFLIQYYNGEERAKGNILERFSAQQFPDLHSELNLSSLELGDSALYFCASSVTQQVSGNTIYFGEGSWLTVV.

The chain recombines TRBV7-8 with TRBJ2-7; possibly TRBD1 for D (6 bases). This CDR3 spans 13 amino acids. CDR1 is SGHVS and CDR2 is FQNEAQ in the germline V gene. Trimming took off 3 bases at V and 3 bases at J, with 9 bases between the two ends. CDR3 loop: CASSFSGVYEQYF. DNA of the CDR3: TGTGCCAGCAGCTTTTCAGGGGTCTACGAGCAGTACTTC. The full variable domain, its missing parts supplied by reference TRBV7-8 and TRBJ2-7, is GAGVSQSPRYKVAKRGQDVALRCDPISGHVSLFWYQQALGQGPEFLTYFQNEAQLDKSGLPSDRFFAERPEGSVSTLKIQRTQQEDSAVYLCASSFSGVYEQYFGPGTRLTVT.

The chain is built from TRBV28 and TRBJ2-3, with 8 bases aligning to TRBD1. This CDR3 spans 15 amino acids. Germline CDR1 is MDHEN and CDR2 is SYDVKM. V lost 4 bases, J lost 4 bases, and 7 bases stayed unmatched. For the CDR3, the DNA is TGTGCCAGCAGTTCAGGACAGGGTGTTGCAGATACGCAGTATTTT. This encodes CASSSGQGVADTQYF. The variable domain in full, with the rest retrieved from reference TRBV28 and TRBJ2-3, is DVKVTQSSRYLVKRTGEKVFLECVQDMDHENMFWYRQDPGLGLRLIYFSYDVKMKEKGDIPEGYSVSREKKERFSLILESASTNQTSMYLCASSSGQGVADTQYFGPGTRLTVL.

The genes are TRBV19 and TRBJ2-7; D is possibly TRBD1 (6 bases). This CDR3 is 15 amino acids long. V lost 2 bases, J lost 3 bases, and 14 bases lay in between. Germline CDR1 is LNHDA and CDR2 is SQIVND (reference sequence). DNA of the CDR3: TGTGCCAGTAGTATAAGAGGGCAGGGGCTCTACGAGCAGTACTTC. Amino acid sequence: CASSIRGQGLYEQYF.